This paragraph covers one TCR beta chain sequence. The sample comes from a study of blood T cells in healthy people across ages. The authors drew around 11 milliliters of peripheral blood from each donor. The germline V and J ends were trimmed by 0 bases and 1 base, with 9 bases remaining between them. Germline V lookup: CDR1 DFQATT, CDR2 SNEGSKA (reference sequence). The CDR3 extends over 14 amino acids. The second PCR ran roughly 6 to 11 cycles with a sample-barcoded 5' primer and J-beta primers. TCRdb re-called the 5' RACE reads with MiXCR, one entry per CDR3 protein. The top ten clones hold around 14% of a sample with 1 million to 1.2 million distinct CDR3 sequences, around two fifths of them seen once.

This TCR was recovered from a man younger than 35 in good health. The sequenced sample was blood. The V gene is TRBV20-1, the J gene TRBJ1-1; maybe TRBD1 (5 bases). CDR3 sequence (DNA): TGCAGTGCTAGAGATCGGGGGGGGAACACTGAAGCTTTCTTT. This translates into CSARDRGGNTEAFF.